This T cell receptor (beta chain) was captured by sequencing in a study of a mutant IDH1 vaccine in newly diagnosed glioma listed by TCRdb under 2021. For the study in its entirety: Patients received eight vaccinations in weeks 1, 3, 5, 7, 11, 15, 19 and 23, corresponding to visits V03 through V10. Longitudinal TCRB deep sequencing was done for 25 to 30 treated patients, wherever samples were available for exploratory analyses. Of the approximately 35 treated patients, about 60% were male and approximately 38% were female, and the mean age was approximately 40 years. Prior to enrollment, patients had been given standard therapy consisting of radiotherapy alone, temozolomide alone, or radiochemotherapy with temozolomide, with the combination given to most patients. Peripheral blood samples were drawn at six visits, namely V03 (baseline), V05, V07, V10, V12 and V13. In the chemotherapy-containing groups, vaccination started alongside temozolomide cycles, whereas in patients who had radiotherapy alone it started 4-6 weeks after radiotherapy. The paper's findings and limits, for the study overall: Changes in the top peripheral T cell clonotypes picked up by TCRB sequencing did not appear to be linked to pseudoprogression. Vaccine-induced immune responses across multiple MHC alleles were detected in 90% to 95% of patients. The authors noted that analyses of patient blood samples could not be reproduced because of sample limitations. Availability determined which PBMC samples were chosen for TCRB deep sequencing.

With regard to this clone: Its antigen remains unidentified. No base quality information exists; no much larger clone differs at one position.

The sample's time point label, decoded: week 11, during vaccination. Each vaccine dose was 300 ug of a 20-mer mutant IDH1 peptide in Montanide, given subcutaneously with topical imiquimod. All donors had newly diagnosed IDH1-mutant astrocytomas of WHO grade 3 or 4 that showed loss of nuclear ATRX. The samples were drawn from NOA16, a multicentre, single-arm, open-label phase I trial in Germany that tested a mutant IDH1 peptide vaccine in humans for the first time. The DNeasy Blood and Tissue Kit was used to extract genomic DNA from EDTA blood for TCRB sequencing. Between the V and J ends, shortened by 3 bases and 1 base respectively, the junction contains 15 bases. From the cysteine through the phenylalanine, the CDR3 covers 16 amino acids. The entry retains the CDR3 DNA only, 48 bases that are in frame from base 1. CDR1 is given as SGHNT and CDR2 as YENEEA, both from the germline V gene. Library generation was performed with the immunoSEQ multiplex PCR assay. Following the manufacturer's protocol, the hsTCRB Kit was used to amplify rearranged TCR beta chain sequences. TCRB libraries were sequenced on an Illumina MiSeq. The study's own analysis went as follows. Demultiplexing, trimming and gene mapping were performed with the kit vendor's proprietary platform. TCRdb limited this immuneACCESS table to in-frame rearrangements with V and J called. A share of clones is missing; checked studies link under half to unresolved V genes, and the rest is unexplained. The DNA was the basis for D and trimming; V, J and clone size are from that table. For this sample there are tens of thousands of clones; around 80% appear just once. The ten largest account for 7% to 9% of the sample.

Sample: PBMCs, taken from a glioma patient whose treatment included an IDH1 peptide vaccine. This receptor was obtained from a man aged 35-49 years with glioma. The rearrangement combines TRBV11-3 with TRBJ2-5; no D segment can be confidently identified. The nucleotide sequence is given as TGTGCCAGCAGCTTGTTAGTTAGCCGGAGCCAAGAGACCCAGTACTTC. The translation is CASSLLVSRSQETQYF.